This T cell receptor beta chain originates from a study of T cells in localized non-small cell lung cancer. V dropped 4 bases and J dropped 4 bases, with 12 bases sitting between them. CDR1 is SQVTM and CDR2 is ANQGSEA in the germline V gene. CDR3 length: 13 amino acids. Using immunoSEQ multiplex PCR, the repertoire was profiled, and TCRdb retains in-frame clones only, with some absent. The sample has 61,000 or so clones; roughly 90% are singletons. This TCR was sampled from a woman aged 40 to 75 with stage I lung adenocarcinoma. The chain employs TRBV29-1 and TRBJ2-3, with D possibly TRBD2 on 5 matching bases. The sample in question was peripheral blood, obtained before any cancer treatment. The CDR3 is CSVGPTGADTQYF. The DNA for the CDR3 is TGCAGCGTTGGACCAACCGGGGCAGATACGCAGTATTTT.